This is a list of T cell receptor beta chains from one sample in a study of blood T cell repertoires in COVID-19. Generated by immunoSEQ multiplex PCR, the TCRdb table keeps only in-frame clones and is missing some. The data show some 170,000 clones, roughly 88% seen once. The sample comprised PBMCs or T cells enriched from blood (not recorded which). The receptors shown here come from a man aged 45 to 65 who had recovered from COVID-19. Both conserved end residues are part of each CDR3. Clone size is not always given. Where it is, it says once, few, many or a class for expanded clones.

CASSLPYREGNEQFF	NA	TRBV7-8	TRBJ2-1
CASGGQGLRETQYF	NA	TRBV2	TRBJ2-5
CASSPSQAGGYTF	NA	TRBV3-1/TRBV3-2	TRBJ1-2
CASSSSLAGGLTGELFF	NA	TRBV27	TRBJ2-2
CASSQVIYEQYF	NA	TRBV14	TRBJ2-7
CASSLAGGELFF	NA	TRBV7-3	TRBJ2-2
CASSFRGLLNTEAFF	NA	TRBV28	TRBJ1-1
CARSGGPSPSYNEQFF	NA	TRBV2	TRBJ2-1
CASSPGTDYGYTF	NA	TRBV18	TRBJ1-2
CSGPGQGPYEQYF	NA	TRBV29-1	TRBJ2-7
CASSLVLGQNSPLHF	few	TRBV7-9	TRBJ1-6
CADSFNAGDTIYF	once	TRBV18	TRBJ1-3
CASTRGFVSYGYTF	NA	TRBV28	TRBJ1-2
CASSLSGQGSYEQYF	NA	TRBV11-3	TRBJ2-7
CSASVEGTSNQPQHF	NA	TRBV20-1	TRBJ1-5
CATSLGQGYGYTF	NA	TRBV24-1	TRBJ1-2
CASARGQGPSGYTF	NA	TRBV18	TRBJ1-2
CASSLATSGEPFETQYF	NA	TRBV7-8	TRBJ2-5
CASSEASGRGNEQFF	NA	TRBV2	TRBJ2-1
CASRRREACNQPQHF	NA	TRBV10-1	TRBJ1-5
CASSLPGSYNSPLHF	NA	TRBV5-4	TRBJ1-6
CASSRSTSGDNTGELFF	NA	TRBV4-2	TRBJ2-2
CASSERTGDEKLFF	NA	TRBV10-2	TRBJ1-4
CATRDREYEQYF	NA	TRBV24-1	TRBJ2-7
CASSYGTSSTGELFF	NA	TRBV6-6	TRBJ2-2
CASSPQDRSEAFF	NA	TRBV6-5	TRBJ1-1
CASSSIPTGGDGYTF	NA	TRBV7-9	TRBJ1-2
CASSEGQVSGNTIYF	once	TRBV5-1	TRBJ1-3
CASSQGLSSQGMYGYTF	NA	TRBV4-1	TRBJ1-2
CASSLTGMAGDYEQYF	NA	TRBV7-2	TRBJ2-7
CASSISTGELFF	NA	TRBV19	TRBJ2-2
CASSVRRGSGGVGQFF	NA	TRBV27	TRBJ2-1
CASSQGGTGGSPSGNTIYF	NA	TRBV3-1/TRBV3-2	TRBJ1-3
CASSRGDRAQETQYF	NA	TRBV3-1/TRBV3-2	TRBJ2-5
CASSETQGVSNEQYF	few	TRBV2	TRBJ2-7
CASSSLPGSSYNEQFF	NA	TRBV7-8	TRBJ2-1
CASSLKNSGGGTDTQYF	NA	TRBV11-2	TRBJ2-3
CASSEAKPGGDEQYF	NA	TRBV10-2	TRBJ2-7
CASSEVIQSTDTQYF	NA	TRBV6-1	TRBJ2-3
CASGDQRKETQYF	once	TRBV5-5	TRBJ2-5